Listed below are T cell receptor beta chains from one sample, sequenced in a study of blood T cell repertoires in COVID-19. TCRdb keeps only in-frame clones here, not all; method: immunoSEQ multiplex PCR. The sample includes 85,000 to 120,000 clones, about 78% of them seen just once. The sample comprised peripheral blood. These receptors were obtained from a man aged 60 to 75 with active or convalescent COVID-19. CDR3s include the opening cysteine and the closing phenylalanine or tryptophan. A D gene is named only where the DNA matches it firmly. A row's size may be missing; if present it is once, few, many or a size class.

D,size,J,V,CDR3,DNA
TRBD1,few,TRBJ1-4,TRBV6-6,CASSRDRGNEKLFF,TGTGCCAGCAGCCGGGACAGGGGAAACGAAAAACTGTTTTTT
-,large,TRBJ2-7,TRBV11-2,CASSWGGSYEQYF,TGTGCCAGCAGCTGGGGCGGCTCCTACGAGCAGTACTTC
TRBD2,-,TRBJ2-3,TRBV27,CASSLGLAGELDTQYF,TGTGCCAGCAGTCTGGGACTAGCGGGAGAACTAGATACGCAGTATTTT
-,-,TRBJ1-1,TRBV7-9,CASSLASPGEAFF,TGTGCCAGCAGCTTAGCGTCTCCAGGTGAAGCTTTCTTT
-,-,TRBJ1-6,TRBV19,CASSGGASYNSPLHF,TGTGCCAGTAGTGGTGGGGCCTCCTATAATTCACCCCTCCACTTT
-,once,TRBJ1-1,TRBV6-2/TRBV6-3,CASSISTGPAFF,TGTGCCAGCAGTATTAGCACAGGGCCAGCTTTCTTT
-,-,TRBJ2-1,TRBV20-1,CSATTGRGQFF,TGCAGTGCTACCACAGGGAGGGGGCAGTTCTTC
-,-,TRBJ1-1,TRBV6-6,CASSQTGRGRTEAFF,TGTGCCAGCAGCCAGACGGGGAGGGGAAGGACTGAAGCTTTCTTT
TRBD1,-,TRBJ1-3,TRBV6-6,CASSYGMGQAGNTIYF,TGTGCCAGCAGTTACGGTATGGGACAGGCCGGAAACACCATATATTTT
-,few,TRBJ1-6,TRBV7-9,CASSLDPGISYNSPLHF,TGTGCCAGCAGCTTAGATCCAGGGATCTCCTATAATTCACCCCTCCACTTT
TRBD2,-,TRBJ2-7,TRBV18,CASSQSGSSYEQYF,TGTGCCAGCTCACAAAGCGGGAGCTCCTACGAGCAGTACTTC
-,few,TRBJ1-6,TRBV28,CASSTTRLSSPLHF,TGTGCCAGCAGCACCACCAGGTTGAGTTCACCCCTCCACTTT
TRBD1,-,TRBJ1-2,TRBV6-2/TRBV6-3,CASSPPGQGVRGYTF,TGTGCCAGCAGCCCACCGGGACAGGGTGTCCGTGGCTACACCTTC
-,-,TRBJ1-1,TRBV7-3,CASSLTGQQAFF,TGTGCCAGCAGCCTCACTGGACAGCAAGCTTTCTTT